This T cell receptor beta chain was sequenced in a study of blood T cell repertoires in COVID-19. Germline trimming cut 4 bases from V and 4 bases from J; bases unmatched to any gene: 6. CDR3 length: 16 amino acids. Germline CDR1 is MNHEY and CDR2 is SMNVEV (reference sequence). Source study methods: Reference gene primer amplification gave estimated nucleated cell counts. Libraries were prepared by immunoSEQ multiplex PCR; TCRdb keeps only in-frame clonotypes and omits some of them. V and J calls and clone size follow that table, whereas D and trimming were derived from the DNA. The repertoire includes a few hundred thousand clones, approximately 90% of them detected once, and roughly 1.7% sits in the top ten. This clone was picked up one time.

This TCR derives from a man in his 70s with acute or convalescent COVID-19. Material: peripheral blood. V is TRBV27 and J is TRBJ2-1; TRBD2 matches 11 bases. CDR3 nucleotide sequence: TGTGCCAGCAGTTCGCGACTAGCGGGAACGTACAATGAGCAGTTCTTC. As protein: CASSSRLAGTYNEQFF.